This T cell receptor (beta chain) was found in a study of T cell responses to AZD1222 COVID-19 vaccine. General observations from the study: There were vaccine-associated CD4 TCRs across spike, dominant at 160-218 and 743-854. Unmutated variant regions are reportedly targeted by nearly half of spike-specific TCRs.

Concerning this clone: The antigen remains undetermined.

Trimming removed 5 bases from V and 7 bases from J, with 9 bases in between. The CDR3 runs to 11 residues. CDR1 is DFQATT and CDR2 is SNEGSKA in the germline V gene (reference sequence). TCRdb's table, derived via immunoSEQ multiplex PCR, lists solely in-frame clones and lacks some. The table records approximately 120,000 clones, around 83% of them present only once. Both about-4-week and about-12-week second-dose recipients were combined. The TCR comes from an adult who received the AZD1222 COVID-19 vaccine. The gene calls are TRBV20-1 and TRBJ1-3; D gene ambiguous. Sequencing was performed on peripheral blood, taken 28 days after the second AZD1222 dose. The CDR3 bases are TGCAGTGCTCCCAGGTACAACACCATATATTTT. Protein product: CSAPRYNTIYF.